One sample yielded the 8 T cell receptor beta chains listed below, sequenced in a study of neoadjuvant nivolumab and ipilimumab in lung cancer. Clones were sequenced by immunoSEQ multiplex PCR, and TCRdb holds only the in-frame ones, with some missing. The sample lists 25,000 to 30,000 clones; approximately 78% were seen once. The sequencing here drew on tumor tissue, taken after neoadjuvant nivolumab, alone or with ipilimumab, at or shortly before surgery. The receptors were gathered from an adult with non-small cell lung cancer.

The chain has TRBV11-2 and TRBJ2-5; D remains unclear. CDR3 size: 11 residues. V lost 7 bases, J lost 3 bases, and 6 bases lay in between. Per germline, CDR1 SGHAT and CDR2 FQNNGV. CDR3 protein: CASTKEETQYF. The CDR3 DNA follows: TGTGCCAGCACCAAGGAAGAGACCCAGTACTTC.

The CDR3 DNA follows: TGTGCCTGGAGGGATGGCCCAGACTATGGCTACACCTTC. Protein sequence: CAWRDGPDYGYTF. V is TRBV30 and J is TRBJ1-2; D is ambiguous. This CDR3 has 13 amino acids. Trimming took 3 bases from V and 3 from J, leaving 11 bases between them. The V gene's germline CDR1 is GTSNPN and CDR2 SVGIG (reference sequence).

The chain joins TRBV5-6 to TRBJ2-7; D perhaps matches TRBD1 (5 bases). V gave up 4 bases and J gave up 4 bases, with 9 bases separating them. This CDR3 has 12 amino acids. Germline V CDR1 and CDR2: SGHDT, YYEEEE. The CDR3 bases are TGTGCCAGCAGCCGACAGTATTACGAGCAGTACTTC. Translated, it gives CASSRQYYEQYF.

The J gene is TRBJ1-4, the V gene TRBV7-9; 8 bases are a match to TRBD1. The V gene end was trimmed by 3 bases and the J gene end by 8 bases; junction bases not matched to a gene: 5. The germline V gene encodes CDR1 SEHNR and CDR2 FQNEAQ (reference sequence). This CDR3 has 14 residues. CDR3 sequence: CASSLGQAGEKLFF. In DNA, the CDR3 is TGTGCCAGCAGCTTGGGACAGGCGGGAGAAAAACTGTTTTTT.

This chain links TRBV30 with TRBJ2-1; D is possibly TRBD2 (6 bases). The CDR3 is 15 residues long. Germline CDR1 reads GTSNPN; CDR2 reads SVGIG (reference sequence). V gave up 3 bases and J gave up 3 bases, with 15 bases separating them. The DNA for the CDR3 is TGTGCCTGGAGGCGGGAAGGGACTTTCTACAATGAGCAGTTCTTC. Its translation is CAWRREGTFYNEQFF.

The V and J genes are TRBV5-4 and TRBJ1-2; tentative D call: TRBD1 (6 bases). The CDR3 has 14 amino acids. Germline CDR1 reads SGHNT; CDR2 reads YYREEE (reference sequence). With 0 bases removed from V and 5 bases from J, the gap between germline ends came to 11 bases. CDR3 nucleotide sequence: TGTGCCAGCAGCTTGGCCGGGGGGCCTTATGGCTACACCTTC. Translating it yields CASSLAGGPYGYTF. Full variable domain (outside the CDR3, taken from reference TRBV5-4 and TRBJ1-2): ETGVTQSPTHLIKTRGQQVTLRCSSQSGHNTVSWYQQALGQGPQFIFQYYREEENGRGNFPPRFSGLQFPNYSSELNVNALELDDSALYLCASSLAGGPYGYTFGSGTRLTVV.

The genes are TRBV7-9 and TRBJ1-2; D unresolved. This CDR3 has 12 residues. V was cut by 5 bases and J by 8 bases, with 12 bases left in between. Germline lookup yields CDR1 SEHNR and CDR2 FQNEAQ (reference sequence). CDR3 sequence: CASSVHSGGYTF. The DNA of the CDR3 is TGTGCCAGCAGCGTTCACTCGGGAGGCTACACCTTC.

In this sample, this clone turned up once. The chain uses TRBV29-1 and TRBJ2-3, with no clear D. The length of the CDR3 is 13 residues. CDR1 is SQVTM, CDR2 ANQGSEA, per germline. The CDR3 loop reads CSVFILGPDTQYF. The CDR3 DNA reads as TGCAGTGTCTTCATTTTGGGTCCGGATACGCAGTATTTT.